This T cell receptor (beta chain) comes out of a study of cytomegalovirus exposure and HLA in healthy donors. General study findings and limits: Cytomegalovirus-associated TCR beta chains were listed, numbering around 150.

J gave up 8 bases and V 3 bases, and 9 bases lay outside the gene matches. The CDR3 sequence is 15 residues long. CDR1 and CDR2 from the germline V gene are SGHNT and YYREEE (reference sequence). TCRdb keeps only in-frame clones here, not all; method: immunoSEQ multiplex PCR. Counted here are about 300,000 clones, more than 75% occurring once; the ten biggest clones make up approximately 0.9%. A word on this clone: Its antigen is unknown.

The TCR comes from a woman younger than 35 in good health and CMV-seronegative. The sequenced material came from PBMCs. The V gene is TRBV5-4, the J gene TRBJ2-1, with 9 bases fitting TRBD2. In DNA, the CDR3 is TGTGCCAGCAGCTCCGCGGGAGGGAGATCTCATGAGCAGTTCTTC. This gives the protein CASSSAGGRSHEQFF.